Below, 23 T cell receptor beta chains from the same sample are listed, as sequenced in a study of T cells in Graves' hyperthyroidism and ophthalmopathy. Authors of the study amplified TCR beta CDR3 regions from RNA transcripts. A first-round RT-PCR of the TCR CDR3 used the HTBI primer set. TCRdb processed the multiplex PCR reads anew with MiXCR; each CDR3 protein has one entry. The data contain 50,000 to 55,000 distinct CDR3 sequences, approximately 48% of them singletons. Sequencing was done on a sample of blood. The source is a woman aged 50 to 65 with Graves' ophthalmopathy.

This clonotype was observed many times. The chain has TRBV5-1 and TRBJ2-3; 8 nucleotides match TRBD2. The CDR3 has 15 residues. V shed 4 bases and J 2 bases; nucleotides not matched to a gene: 6. CDR1 is SGHRS and CDR2 is YFSETQ in the germline V gene. The CDR3 sequence: CASSEPGLVTDTQYF. The CDR3 bases are TGCGCCAGCAGCGAACCGGGACTAGTCACAGATACGCAGTATTTT.

This clonotype showed up many times. The V gene is TRBV4-3, the J gene TRBJ1-2; tentatively, D is TRBD1 (6 bases). Germline assignment: CDR1 LGHNA and CDR2 YSLEER. This CDR3 has 15 residues. V was cut by 0 bases and J by 8 bases, with 16 bases left in between. CDR3 sequence (DNA): TGCGCCAGCAGCCAAGAGAGGGCAGGGGTGAAAGGCTACACCTTC. Its protein product is CASSQERAGVKGYTF.

The chain combines TRBV7-2 with TRBJ1-2; D unclear. Germline V gives CDR1 SGHTA, CDR2 FQGNSA. The CDR3 is 13 amino acids. Between the trimmed V and J ends, which lost 3 bases and 8 bases, there was a span of 13 bases. CDR3 sequence reads: CASSLPGLYGYTF. The CDR3 nucleotides read TGTGCCAGCAGCTTGCCGGGGTTGTACGGCTACACCTTC.

Ten or more counts support this clonotype. The chain couples TRBV6-1 to TRBJ1-5, with D unclear. Germline CDR1 is MNHNS and CDR2 is SASEGT. The CDR3 spans 15 residues. V gave up 5 bases and J gave up 0 bases, with 11 bases separating them. The CDR3 DNA follows: TGTGCCAGCAGTTCATCTTGGGATAGCAATCAGCCCCAGCATTTT. Translating gives CASSSSWDSNQPQHF.

This clonotype has ten or more counts. V is TRBV7-3 and J is TRBJ2-3; D may be TRBD1 or TRBD2 (5 bases each). V was cut by 5 bases and J by 4 bases, with 13 bases left in between. The CDR3 runs 14 residues. Germline V gives CDR1 SGHTA, CDR2 FQGTGA. The CDR3 DNA sequence: TGTGCCAGCAGCCTAGGGAGACAGTCAGATACGCAGTATTTT. Its protein product is CASSLGRQSDTQYF.

The J gene is TRBJ1-1, the V gene TRBV5-1; D might be TRBD1 (5 bases). Looked up from germline, CDR1 is SGHRS and CDR2 is YFSETQ. The CDR3 extends over 13 amino acids. V was pared by 4 bases and J by 5 bases, with 12 bases between. This CDR3 is CASSTGGSTEAFF. The CDR3 region has the DNA TGCGCCAGCAGCACGGGGGGTAGTACTGAAGCTTTCTTT.

On this clonotype: With a much larger clone just one base away, this may be a read error. V gene TRBV28 combines with J gene TRBJ1-5; D is unresolved. Germline V gene data show CDR1 as MDHEN and CDR2 as SYDVKM. The ends were cut back, 4 bases at V and 6 bases at J, with 13 bases in the middle. This CDR3 region has 14 residues. CDR3 sequence reads: CASSSTGLSQPQHF. The DNA of the CDR3 is TGTGCCAGCAGTTCCACCGGACTCAGTCAGCCCCAGCATTTT. Full variable domain (missing parts from reference TRBV28 and TRBJ1-5): DVKVTQSSRYLVKRTGEKVFLECVQDMDHENMFWYRQDPGLGLRLIYFSYDVKMKEKGDIPEGYSVSREKKERFSLILESASTNQTSMYLCASSSTGLSQPQHFGDGTRLSIL.

This clonotype was detected many times. The V gene is TRBV6-1, the J gene TRBJ2-1; weak D call: TRBD1 (5 bases). Germline V lookup: CDR1 MNHNS, CDR2 SASEGT. Trimming stripped 7 bases from V and 6 bases from J, with 10 bases between. The CDR3 loop spans 12 amino acids. CDR3 in DNA: TGTGCCAGCATGGTTGACAGCAATGAGCAGTTCTTC. Translating it yields CASMVDSNEQFF.

Notes on this clonotype: A junction end diverges from the germline sequence, so it may reflect a read error. The chain has TRBV7-2 and TRBJ2-3; 10 bases agree with TRBD2. The germline V gene encodes CDR1 SGHTA and CDR2 FQGNSA. This CDR3 is built from 16 residues. The CDR3: CASSPRGASGRGEQYF. The CDR3 nucleotides read TGCGCCAGCAGCCCACGTGGGGCTAGCGGGAGAGGTGAGCAGTATTTT.

The chain combines TRBV29-1 with TRBJ2-5; 7 positions agree with TRBD2. The CDR3 has 13 amino acids. Germline V CDR1 and CDR2: SQVTM, ANQGSEA. The V gene end was trimmed by 1 base and the J gene end by 7 bases; junction bases not matched to a gene: 6. The CDR3 DNA reads TGCAGCGTTGAAGTGGCGGGGGATAGGACCCAGTACTTC. Translating gives CSVEVAGDRTQYF.

As for this clonotype: A read error may account for a junction end that differs from germline. The chain carries TRBV20-1 and TRBJ2-7; D is unclear. Germline V gives CDR1 DFQATT, CDR2 SNEGSKA (reference sequence). The CDR3 has 13 residues. CDR3 residues: CCARDPRRDTQYF. The CDR3 DNA is TGCTGTGCTAGAGATCCACGGAGAGATACGCAGTACTTC.

This clonotype occurred once. Since a much larger clone is just one base distant, this may be a read error. V and J are TRBV3-1 and TRBJ2-7; 7 bases align to TRBD1. V lost 1 base, J lost 3 bases, and 6 bases stayed unmatched. The CDR3 is 15 residues long. The germline CDR1 and CDR2 sequences are LGHDT and YNNKEL (reference sequence). CDR3 DNA: TGTGCCAGCAGCCAAGGGGACAGTAGCGACTACGAGCAGTACTTC. Amino acids: CASSQGDSSDYEQYF.

Details on this clonotype: Possible read error: a much larger clone is one base away. V gene TRBV28 combines with J gene TRBJ1-2, with D uncertain. V lost 5 bases and J lost 4, with 8 bases in between. The CDR3 is 12 amino acids. Germline CDR1 reads MDHEN; CDR2 reads SYDVKM. The CDR3 here is CASSGCGYGYTF. CDR3 DNA: TGTGCCAGCAGTGGGTGTGGCTATGGCTACACCTTC.

To note about this clonotype: The CDR3 does not close with the conserved phenylalanine or tryptophan, likely indicating a read error. The chain uses TRBV29-1 and TRBJ2-7; maybe TRBD1 (6 bases). The CDR3 consists of 12 residues. Germline V lookup: CDR1 SQVTM, CDR2 ANQGSEA. The CDR3 loop is CCVPMTGGEQYI. DNA of the CDR3: TGCTGCGTTCCCATGACAGGCGGCGAGCAGTACATC.

This chain joins TRBV7-8 and TRBJ2-7; D uncertain. The CDR3 is made up of 14 amino acids. Per germline, CDR1 SGHVS and CDR2 FQNEAQ. Trimming removed 2 bases at V and 1 base at J, with 9 bases between. DNA of the CDR3: TGTGCCAGCAGCTTAAGGACGGAATCCTACGAGCAGTACTTC. Translating it yields CASSLRTESYEQYF.

The table lists this clonotype with many counts. The chain links TRBV7-9 to TRBJ2-7; TRBD1 aligns across 9 bases. Germline V gene lookup returns CDR1 SEHNR and CDR2 FQNEAQ (reference sequence). The CDR3 runs 14 residues. The junction had 6 bases not matched to a gene; V was cut back by 2 bases and J by 7 bases. In nucleotides, the CDR3 is TGTGCCAGCAGCTTATCGGACAGGGGAAGGGAGCAGTACTTC. It encodes CASSLSDRGREQYF. Together with reference TRBV7-9 and TRBJ2-7, the CDR3 gives the full variable domain: DTGVSQNPRHKITKRGQNVTFRCDPISEHNRLYWYRQTLGQGPEFLTYFQNEAQLEKSRLLSDRFSAERPKGSFSTLEIQRTEQGDSAMYLCASSLSDRGREQYFGPGTRLTVT.

Comments on this clonotype: A junction end diverges from the germline sequence, so it may reflect a read error. The rearrangement links TRBV2 to TRBJ2-5; D is possibly TRBD1 (6 bases). The CDR3 covers 16 residues. Germline V lookup: CDR1 SNHLY, CDR2 FYNNEI. The CDR3 sequence: CTSSNRDRGGQETQYF. CDR3 DNA sequence: TGTACCAGCAGTAACCGGGACCGAGGGGGTCAAGAGACCCAGTACTTC.

This clonotype was found a few times. V gene TRBV20-1 combines with J gene TRBJ1-2; no clear D gene. The germline gives CDR1 DFQATT, CDR2 SNEGSKA (reference sequence). The CDR3 extends over 13 amino acids. Trimming stripped 3 bases from V and 4 bases from J, with 12 bases between. CDR3 sequence (DNA): TGCAGTGCTAGGAATCCGGTGGGCTATGGCTACACCTTC. Its protein product is CSARNPVGYGYTF.

V is TRBV10-3 and J is TRBJ2-3; D is unclear. This CDR3 comprises 14 residues. Germline V gene lookup returns CDR1 ENHRY and CDR2 SYGVKD. V was shortened by 7 bases and J by 11 bases, with 22 bases between the two germline ends. The CDR3 loop is CAIMSSWVYNEQYF. CDR3 nucleotides: TGTGCCATCATGAGTAGTTGGGTCTACAATGAGCAGTATTTT.

The chain links TRBV10-2 to TRBJ1-5; D not certain. The germline gives CDR1 WSHSY, CDR2 SAAADI. Between the trimmed V and J ends, which lost 2 bases and 1 base, there was a span of 12 bases. CDR3 length equals 16 residues. CDR3 sequence reads: CASSEIRGGSNQPQHF. In DNA form, the CDR3 reads TGCGCCAGCAGTGAGATACGGGGTGGGAGCAATCAGCCCCAGCATTTT.

Ten or more counts support this clonotype. V usage is TRBV5-1 and J usage is TRBJ2-1, with D hard to call. CDR1 SGHRS and CDR2 YFSETQ come from the germline V gene. The CDR3 has 14 residues. Trimming cost V 2 bases and J 2 bases, with 8 bases left between them. This chain's CDR3 is CASSLETTYNEQFF. The CDR3 DNA sequence: TGCGCCAGCAGCTTAGAGACAACCTACAATGAGCAGTTCTTC.

This clonotype has only one observation. The chain joins TRBV29-1 to TRBJ2-5; the D gene is possibly TRBD2 (6 bases). CDR1 SQVTM and CDR2 ANQGSEA come from the germline V gene. Trimming cost V 5 bases and J 5 bases, with 12 bases left between them. The CDR3 sequence is 12 residues long. CDR3 bases: TGCAGCGTTTCCGGGAGCGGGGAGACCCAGTACTTC. Translating it yields CSVSGSGETQYF.

This clonotype came up once. J is TRBJ1-4 and V is TRBV20-1; D unclear. The germline V and J ends were trimmed by 0 bases and 5 bases, with 7 bases remaining between them. CDR1 and CDR2 from the germline V gene are DFQATT and SNEGSKA (reference sequence). The CDR3 consists of 13 residues. CDR3 bases: TGCAGTGCTAGAGATACGGGGAATGAAAAACTGTTTTTT. Amino acid sequence: CSARDTGNEKLFF.